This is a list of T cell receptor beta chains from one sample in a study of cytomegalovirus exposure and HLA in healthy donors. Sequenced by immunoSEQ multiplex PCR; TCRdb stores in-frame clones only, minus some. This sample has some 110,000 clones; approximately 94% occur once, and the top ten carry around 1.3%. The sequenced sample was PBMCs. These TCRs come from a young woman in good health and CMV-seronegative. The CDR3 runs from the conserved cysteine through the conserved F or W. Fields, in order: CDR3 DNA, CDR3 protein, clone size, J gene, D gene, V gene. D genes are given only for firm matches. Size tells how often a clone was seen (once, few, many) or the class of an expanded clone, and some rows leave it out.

CDR3nt: TGTGCCAGCAGTCTCGGGACAGAGAACACTGAAGCTTTCTTT; CDR3aa: CASSLGTENTEAFF; abundance: NA; j_gene: TRBJ1-1; d_gene: TRBD1; v_gene: TRBV28
CDR3nt: TGCGCCAGCAGCAGGGGGACCCGGACAGGGGGGGGCTCTGGGGCCAACGTCCTGACTTTC; CDR3aa: CASSRGTRTGGGSGANVLTF; abundance: NA; j_gene: TRBJ2-6; d_gene: TRBD1; v_gene: TRBV5-1
CDR3nt: TGTGCCACCAGCAGGTCTCCGGGCTCTGGAAACACCATATATTTT; CDR3aa: CATSRSPGSGNTIYF; abundance: once; j_gene: TRBJ1-3; d_gene: NA; v_gene: TRBV15
CDR3nt: TGCGCCAGCAGCCCAGGGCGGACTAGGAAGACAGACGAGCAGTACTTC; CDR3aa: CASSPGRTRKTDEQYF; abundance: few; j_gene: TRBJ2-7; d_gene: TRBD2; v_gene: TRBV5-1
CDR3nt: TGTGCCAGCAGTGAACGACAACAGGGGGACACTGAAGCTTTCTTT; CDR3aa: CASSERQQGDTEAFF; abundance: NA; j_gene: TRBJ1-1; d_gene: TRBD1; v_gene: TRBV6-1
CDR3nt: TGTGCCAGCAGCGCCGGGACAGCCGCCTATGGCTACACCTTC; CDR3aa: CASSAGTAAYGYTF; abundance: NA; j_gene: TRBJ1-2; d_gene: TRBD1; v_gene: TRBV5-4
CDR3nt: TGTGCCAGCAGCCCTAGAGCCAAACATAGCAATCAGCCCCAGCATTTT; CDR3aa: CASSPRAKHSNQPQHF; abundance: NA; j_gene: TRBJ1-5; d_gene: NA; v_gene: TRBV7-6
CDR3nt: TGTGCCAGCAGTTACTCGACAGGCTCTGGAAACACCATATATTTT; CDR3aa: CASSYSTGSGNTIYF; abundance: NA; j_gene: TRBJ1-3; d_gene: NA; v_gene: TRBV6-5
CDR3nt: TGTGCCAGCAATTCAGGGCCACTTATCTACGAGCAGTACTTC; CDR3aa: CASNSGPLIYEQYF; abundance: NA; j_gene: TRBJ2-7; d_gene: NA; v_gene: TRBV25-1
CDR3nt: TGTGCCAGCAACAAACAGAAGGGGGATGAGCAGTTCTTC; CDR3aa: CASNKQKGDEQFF; abundance: NA; j_gene: TRBJ2-1; d_gene: NA; v_gene: TRBV6-4
CDR3nt: TGTGCCACGGGAGACGAGACCCAGTACTTC; CDR3aa: CATGDETQYF; abundance: NA; j_gene: TRBJ2-5; d_gene: NA; v_gene: TRBV2
CDR3nt: TGCGCCAGCAGCCAATACACTGGGAGCCCAAATGAAAAACTGTTTTTT; CDR3aa: CASSQYTGSPNEKLFF; abundance: NA; j_gene: TRBJ1-4; d_gene: NA; v_gene: TRBV4-1
CDR3nt: TGTGCCAGCAGCCCGAGGGGGGGCTGGTTGGGAGAGCAGTTCTTC; CDR3aa: CASSPRGGWLGEQFF; abundance: once; j_gene: TRBJ2-1; d_gene: NA; v_gene: TRBV11-2
CDR3nt: TGTGCCAGCAAAATACAGGCGGAGAACACTGAAGCTTTCTTT; CDR3aa: CASKIQAENTEAFF; abundance: NA; j_gene: TRBJ1-1; d_gene: NA; v_gene: TRBV28
CDR3nt: TGTGCCAGCAAGGGCGGGTCCTACAATGAGCAGTTCTTC; CDR3aa: CASKGGSYNEQFF; abundance: NA; j_gene: TRBJ2-1; d_gene: NA; v_gene: TRBV11-2
CDR3nt: TGTGCCAGCAGTTCTTTAGCGGGGGGGAAGGATGAGCAGTTCTTC; CDR3aa: CASSSLAGGKDEQFF; abundance: NA; j_gene: TRBJ2-1; d_gene: TRBD2; v_gene: TRBV28
CDR3nt: TGTGCCAGCACTCCTATCGCCGCTAATGAGCAGTTCTTC; CDR3aa: CASTPIAANEQFF; abundance: NA; j_gene: TRBJ2-1; d_gene: NA; v_gene: TRBV6-6
CDR3nt: TGTGCCAGCAGTGGGGGCAGCAATCAGCCCCAGCATTTT; CDR3aa: CASSGGSNQPQHF; abundance: NA; j_gene: TRBJ1-5; d_gene: NA; v_gene: TRBV28
CDR3nt: TGTGCCAGCAGCTTAGGGGCGGGAGGTTGGGATGAGCAGTTCTTC; CDR3aa: CASSLGAGGWDEQFF; abundance: NA; j_gene: TRBJ2-1; d_gene: TRBD2; v_gene: TRBV7-2
CDR3nt: TGTGCCTCCCTGGGGCCCTACAATGAGCAGTTCTTC; CDR3aa: CASLGPYNEQFF; abundance: NA; j_gene: TRBJ2-1; d_gene: NA; v_gene: TRBV2
CDR3nt: TGTGCCAGCAGCCCAAGGGAGGGGGAAGAAGCTTTCTTT; CDR3aa: CASSPREGEEAFF; abundance: NA; j_gene: TRBJ1-1; d_gene: NA; v_gene: TRBV7-9
CDR3nt: TGCAGCGTTGCCAAGAGACTAGCGATCGACGAGCAGTACTTC; CDR3aa: CSVAKRLAIDEQYF; abundance: NA; j_gene: TRBJ2-7; d_gene: TRBD2; v_gene: TRBV29-1
CDR3nt: TGTGCCAGCAGACAGACAGGCTCTGGAAACACCATATATTTT; CDR3aa: CASRQTGSGNTIYF; abundance: NA; j_gene: TRBJ1-3; d_gene: NA; v_gene: TRBV28
CDR3nt: TGTGCCAGCAGTTTAACGGGGGCCGGGGAGCTGTTTTTT; CDR3aa: CASSLTGAGELFF; abundance: NA; j_gene: TRBJ2-2; d_gene: NA; v_gene: TRBV28
CDR3nt: TGTGCCAGCAGTTTATGGACAGCAAATCAGCCCCAGCATTTT; CDR3aa: CASSLWTANQPQHF; abundance: NA; j_gene: TRBJ1-5; d_gene: NA; v_gene: TRBV28
CDR3nt: TGTGCCAGCAGTGCCGGTTGGAGCAATTCACCCCTCCACTTT; CDR3aa: CASSAGWSNSPLHF; abundance: NA; j_gene: TRBJ1-6; d_gene: NA; v_gene: TRBV25-1
CDR3nt: TGTGCCAGCAGCTCGGTACTAGCGGGAGATACGCAGTATTTT; CDR3aa: CASSSVLAGDTQYF; abundance: NA; j_gene: TRBJ2-3; d_gene: TRBD2; v_gene: TRBV7-2
CDR3nt: TGTGCCAGCAGCTTTAGTAAAAACTATGGCTACACCTTC; CDR3aa: CASSFSKNYGYTF; abundance: few; j_gene: TRBJ1-2; d_gene: NA; v_gene: TRBV28
CDR3nt: TGTGCCATCAGTGCCTCCGGGACAGGGTCCTACGAGCAGTACTTC; CDR3aa: CAISASGTGSYEQYF; abundance: NA; j_gene: TRBJ2-7; d_gene: TRBD1; v_gene: TRBV10-3
CDR3nt: TGCGCCAGCAGCTTGGCACCAGGGGGCGCGAACACTGAAGCTTTCTTT; CDR3aa: CASSLAPGGANTEAFF; abundance: many; j_gene: TRBJ1-1; d_gene: TRBD1; v_gene: TRBV5-1